One TCR beta chain is described in this entry. Its target antigen remains unknown. One base away there is no much larger clone; base qualities are not given. This sample is part of a study of cytomegalovirus exposure and HLA in healthy donors (dated by TCRdb to the late 2010s). Regarding the research as a whole: An earlier analysis of approximately 590 of the donors reported 250 to 300 Gb of sequence data and around 110 million unique TCR beta sequences from 150 million to 200 million T cells. To study patterns of TCR occurrence, a later analysis re-analyzed previously published TCR beta repertoires from around 700 donors and added high-resolution HLA genotyping. Of the 300 to 450 genotyped donors, 81% were placed in the genetic ancestry cluster associated with self-reported Caucasian donors. An earlier analysis of around 580 of the donors used high-throughput TCR beta sequencing to judge whether each TCR beta V gene segment behaved as functional or pseudogenic. The T cell repertoires of several hundred subjects were profiled by immunosequencing and related to cytomegalovirus serostatus. Every repertoire in the discovery cohort had been generated on one and the same sequencing platform. Both class I and class II loci were covered by HLA typing, at four-digit resolution. About 5 DR-DQ haplotypes were handled as single units for association and clustering, since linkage in the cohort was strong. The study aimed to test whether signatures of past pathogen exposure could be identified by cataloging public T cell receptors. Among roughly 400 genotyped donors of the cohort, an average of approximately 240,000 unique TCR beta nucleotide sequences were sequenced per donor, roughly 20% of them non-productive. To predict cytomegalovirus infection status, the study combined high-throughput TCR immunosequencing, statistical association of individual TCRs with disease status, and machine learning. Rather than using new phenotypic data, the later analysis identified candidate immune exposures from TCR beta sequences and from how often those sequences occurred across donors. A later genetic analysis used genome-wide SNP genotypes for 398 of the 666 donors, treating that subset as a discovery cohort. Typing coverage differed by locus: A, B, C, DRB1 and DQB1 were typed in roughly 620-640 donors, DQA1 in about 550, DPA1 in some 610, and DPB1 in about 450. About 320 gigabases of sequencing data and approximately 85 million unique TCR sequences were included in an early release covering over 600 HLA-typed donors. In addition to the first cohort of roughly 670 subjects, a separate validation cohort of 130 or so different subjects was used. Donor age, sex, ethnicity and CMV serostatus were collected together with the repertoire data. The study at large found these results: In this cohort, only TCR beta chains were sequenced, and detectable features were limited by the absence of alpha or paired-chain data. A further reported finding was that TCR beta sequences accurately predicted the HLA-A and HLA-B alleles for most subjects in the first cohort. In a later genetic analysis, a missense DCLRE1C variant was associated with V-gene and J-gene trimming of TCR beta chains, and the association was replicated in an independent cohort. A later analysis found that HLA-associated TCR beta chains were more clonally expanded and had lower generation probabilities than equally common non-associated chains. In an earlier analysis of more than 500 of the donors, most TCR beta V segments appeared in productive rearrangements about 87% or about 30% of the time, broadly matching IMGT annotations. Immune exposure information for the cohort was limited to CMV serostatus. A cluster of highly shared sequence variants was judged likely to represent a technical artifact of the sequencing pipeline. Specific HLA alleles were associated with over 15,000 TCR beta sequences at a false discovery rate of 0.05 in a later analysis. In a later analysis, the rate of TCR association differed among HLA loci, with DRB1 alleles having the most associated TCRs and HLA-C alleles having the fewest. Correlated functional status among segregating V segments might reflect linkage disequilibrium, but an unknown experimental factor could not be ruled out. The classifier was reported to diagnose cytomegalovirus status with high specificity and sensitivity in both the original and validation cohorts. According to a later genetic analysis, donors in an Asian-associated ancestry cluster had fewer N-insertions in productive TCRs than the roughly 670-donor mean. While some public TCRs were present in many individuals, most TCR sequences turned up only very rarely across donors. The presence/absence analyses assumed that sequencing depth was roughly uniform across donors, and that assumption may not be true. Assigning TCR associations to individual alleles was difficult when HLA alleles, especially DR and DQ, strongly co-occurred. In a later analysis, several top co-occurrence clusters were reported to appear linked to parvovirus B19, influenza, CMV and Epstein-Barr virus. The study listed 170 or so TCR beta chains as associated with cytomegalovirus. The authors suggested that the approach could potentially be extended to other disease states and immunological phenotypes. Three of the identified cytomegalovirus-associated TCR beta chains were confirmed in vitro to be specific for cytomegalovirus antigens. HLA typing was unavailable for some donors at each locus, so association tests used only the typed subset. The earlier analysis of 450 to 700 of the donors excluded some 15 rarely observed V segments, including chromosome 9 orphons, because counts were too low. Most CMV-associated TCR beta chains appeared to be HLA-restricted in a later analysis, and the HLA associations seemed to be driven largely by CMV exposure.

Preparation of the library involved the immunoSEQ multiplex PCR assay. For the multiplex PCR, a mixture combining 60 forward primers for TCR Vbeta segments and 13 reverse primers for TCR Jbeta segments was used. Amplification of the CDR3 region of rearranged TCR beta genes was performed with a multiplex PCR assay on genomic DNA. On the Illumina HiSeq System, the amplified TCR beta libraries were sequenced as 87-base-pair reads. In the authors' own workflow: A later analysis tallied tens of millions of unique TCR beta chains across the roughly 610 repertoires, and around 12 million of those chains were shared by two or more donors. Raw reads were error-corrected and collapsed into unique sequences by a nearest-neighbor algorithm in which closely related sequences were merged to remove PCR and sequencing errors. V, D and J gene segments were assigned by aligning CDR3 sequences to IMGT reference sequences. For a sequence to be retained, at least a six-nucleotide match to both a V gene segment and a J gene segment was required. Rearrangements were called productive when the CDR3 lacked stop codons and stayed in frame with V and J; all others were non-productive. CDR3 was defined by IMGT convention, running from the second conserved V-encoded cysteine to the conserved J-encoded phenylalanine. Sequences without an unambiguous match to a single V gene segment were excluded from the earlier analysis of almost 600 of the donors. In an earlier analysis of several hundred of the donors, V segments were called functional above 56.7% productive rearrangements and were called segregating when the between-donor standard deviation exceeded 5%. A statistical classification framework was built for diagnosing cytomegalovirus status from the catalog of TCR beta chain sequences. V and J gene assignment, in a later analysis, came from comparing TCR nucleotide sequences with IMGT/GENE-DB human TR gene sequences. The TCRdist pipeline was used in a later analysis to assign CDR3 sequences and most-parsimonious VDJ recombination scenarios. In a later analysis, each TCR beta chain was defined by its CDR3 amino acid sequence together with its V-gene family, and reads lacking a unique V-gene family were excluded. In a later analysis, 500 to 700 highly shared, low-generation-probability nucleotide sequences were removed to address suspected cross-contamination and a sequencing artifact. For each public chain, a later analysis derived a clonal expansion index from normalized ranks of inferred template counts within each repertoire. Generation probabilities in a later analysis came from a VDJ recombination model fitted to out-of-frame rearrangements, and those results were checked against IGoR. In a later analysis, hypergeometric tests were used to score TCR-TCR, TCR-HLA and TCR-CMV co-occurrence, with a repertoire-size bias correction applied to TCR pairs. False discovery rates were estimated in a later analysis by permuting HLA or CMV assignments 20 times. In a later analysis, co-occurring TCRs were grouped using DBSCAN, with TCRdist sequence similarity added in when clustering inside HLA-allele-positive subsets. Repertoires with fewer than 30,000 or more than 120,000 public chains, plus five repertoires with anomalous nucleotide sharing, were excluded from co-occurrence clustering. TCRdb took over this immuneACCESS table, retaining in-frame rearrangements with V and J assigned. Such tables are incomplete; in checked studies, under half of the missing clones stem from an unresolved V gene, and the remainder is unexplained. The DNA gave D and trimming, while V, J and clone size come from that table. The sample data list 180,000 or so clones, and 80% to 90% of these were observed just once. Approximately 0.78% of the sample is in the top ten clones.

The cohort was made up of approximately 670 healthy bone marrow donors. All cohort members were sampled while nominally healthy, although unrecorded immune exposures were likely present. The donor tested CMV seronegative, placing the donor among the 350 or so seronegative members of the cohort. Each donor provided a peripheral blood sample, and peripheral blood mononuclear cells were used for TCR beta sequencing. Genomic DNA was extracted from the blood cell samples with the Qiagen DNeasy Blood Extraction Kit. The origin of this receptor is a young woman in good health and CMV-seronegative. The specimen sequenced was PBMCs.

For the CDR3, the sequence is CASGGQGAAEAFF. The DNA is as follows: TGTGCCTCGGGAGGACAGGGGGCTGCTGAAGCTTTCTTT. This chain joins TRBV30 to TRBJ1-1, with TRBD1 matching 11 junction bases. The germline V gene (reference sequence) provides CDR1 GTSNPN and CDR2 SVGIG. The CDR3 spans 13 residues, from the cysteine through the phenylalanine. Left in the record is the CDR3 DNA by itself, 39 bases read in frame from the first base. At the junction V is shortened by 7 bases and J by 6 bases; bases outside the gene matches: 7. The reference TRBV30 and TRBJ1-1 proteins fill in what lies around the CDR3, so the full variable domain reads SQTIHQWPATLVQPVGSPLSLECTVEGTSNPNLYWYRQAAGRGLQLLFYSVGIGQISSEVPQNLSASRPQDRQFILSSKKLLLSDSGFYLCASGGQGAAEAFFGQGTRLTVV.